The clone carrying this TCR beta chain was counted once. Trimming removed 4 bases from V and 7 bases from J; junction bases left unmatched: 10. CDR1 ENHRY and CDR2 SYGVKD come from the germline V gene. There are 16 residues in the CDR3. In the study's own analysis: From reference gene primer amplification, estimates of nucleated cell counts were derived. Clones were sequenced by immunoSEQ multiplex PCR, and TCRdb holds only the in-frame ones, with some missing. The V and J calls and the clone size are those of that table, but D and trimming were determined from the DNA. This table holds about 190,000 clones, more than 75% found once. The data were taken from a study of blood T cell repertoires in COVID-19. Study as a whole: Researchers got acute and convalescent COVID-19 samples from the United States, Italy and Spain. Sources were T cells, B-cell-depleted T cells, or PBMCs; the material itself was cDNA or gDNA.

The genes are TRBV10-3 and TRBJ2-2; 9 bases agree with TRBD1. This clonotype was sampled from a man aged 40-49 years with active or convalescent COVID-19. Sample: peripheral blood. In DNA form, the CDR3 reads TGTGCCATCAGTGGGGTGGACAGGGGAAAAAGCGGGGAGCTGTTTTTT. Amino acid sequence: CAISGVDRGKSGELFF.